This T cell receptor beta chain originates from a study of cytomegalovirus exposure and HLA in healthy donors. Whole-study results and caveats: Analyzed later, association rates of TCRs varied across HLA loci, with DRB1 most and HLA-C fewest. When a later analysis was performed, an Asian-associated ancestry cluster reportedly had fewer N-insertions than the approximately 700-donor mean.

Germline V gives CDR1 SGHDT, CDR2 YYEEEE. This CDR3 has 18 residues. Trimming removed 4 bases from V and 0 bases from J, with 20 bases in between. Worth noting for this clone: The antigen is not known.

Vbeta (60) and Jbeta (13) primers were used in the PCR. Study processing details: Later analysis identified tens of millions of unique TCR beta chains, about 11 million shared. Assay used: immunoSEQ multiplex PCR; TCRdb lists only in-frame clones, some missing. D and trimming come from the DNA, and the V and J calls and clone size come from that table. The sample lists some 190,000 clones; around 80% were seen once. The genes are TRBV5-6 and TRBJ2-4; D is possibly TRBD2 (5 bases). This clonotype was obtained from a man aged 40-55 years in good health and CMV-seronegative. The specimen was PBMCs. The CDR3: CASSPGWQVELAKNIQYF. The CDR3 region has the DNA TGTGCCAGCAGCCCGGGGTGGCAGGTTGAGCTAGCCAAAAACATTCAGTACTTC.